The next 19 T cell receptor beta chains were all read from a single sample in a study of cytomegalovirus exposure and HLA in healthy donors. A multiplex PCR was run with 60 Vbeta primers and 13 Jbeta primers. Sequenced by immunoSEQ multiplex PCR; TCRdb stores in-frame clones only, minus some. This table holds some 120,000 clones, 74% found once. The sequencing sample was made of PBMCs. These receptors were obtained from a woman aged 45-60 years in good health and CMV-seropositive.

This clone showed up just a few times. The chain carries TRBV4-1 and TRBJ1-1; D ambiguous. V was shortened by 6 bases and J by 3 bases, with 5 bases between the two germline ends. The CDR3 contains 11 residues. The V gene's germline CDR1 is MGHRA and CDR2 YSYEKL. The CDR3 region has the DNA TGCGCCAGCAGACAGTACACTGAAGCTTTCTTT. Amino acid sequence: CASRQYTEAFF.

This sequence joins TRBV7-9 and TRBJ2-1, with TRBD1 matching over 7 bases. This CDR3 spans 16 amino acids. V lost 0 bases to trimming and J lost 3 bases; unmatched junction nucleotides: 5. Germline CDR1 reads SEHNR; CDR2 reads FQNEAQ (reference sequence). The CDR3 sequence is CASSLAGQIFYNEQFF. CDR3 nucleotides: TGTGCCAGCAGCTTAGCGGGACAGATTTTCTACAATGAGCAGTTCTTC. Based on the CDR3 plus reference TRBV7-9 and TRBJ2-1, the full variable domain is DTGVSQNPRHKITKRGQNVTFRCDPISEHNRLYWYRQTLGQGPEFLTYFQNEAQLEKSRLLSDRFSAERPKGSFSTLEIQRTEQGDSAMYLCASSLAGQIFYNEQFFGPGTRLTVL.

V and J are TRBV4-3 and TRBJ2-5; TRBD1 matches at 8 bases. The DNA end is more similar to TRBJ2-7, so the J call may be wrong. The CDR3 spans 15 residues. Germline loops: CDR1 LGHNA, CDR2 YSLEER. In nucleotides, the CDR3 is TGCGCCAGCAGCCAAGGGACAGGGATCATCTACGAGCAGTACTTC. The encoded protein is CASSQGTGIIYEQYF.

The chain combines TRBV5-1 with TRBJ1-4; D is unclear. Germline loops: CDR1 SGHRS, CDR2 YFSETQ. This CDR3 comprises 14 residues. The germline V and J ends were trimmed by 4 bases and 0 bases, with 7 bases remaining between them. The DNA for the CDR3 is TGCGCCAGCAGCGACACCTCAACTAATGAAAAACTGTTTTTT. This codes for CASSDTSTNEKLFF. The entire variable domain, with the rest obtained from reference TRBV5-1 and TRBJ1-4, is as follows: KAGVTQTPRYLIKTRGQQVTLSCSPISGHRSVSWYQQTPGQGLQFLFEYFSETQRNKGNFPGRFSGRQFSNSRSEMNVSTLELGDSALYLCASSDTSTNEKLFFGSGTQLSVL.

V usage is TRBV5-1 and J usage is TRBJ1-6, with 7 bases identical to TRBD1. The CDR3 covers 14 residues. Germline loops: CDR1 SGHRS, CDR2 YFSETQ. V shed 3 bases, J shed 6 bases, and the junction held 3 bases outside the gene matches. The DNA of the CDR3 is TGCGCCAGCAGCTCCGGGACAGCTAATTCACCCCTCCACTTT. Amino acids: CASSSGTANSPLHF.

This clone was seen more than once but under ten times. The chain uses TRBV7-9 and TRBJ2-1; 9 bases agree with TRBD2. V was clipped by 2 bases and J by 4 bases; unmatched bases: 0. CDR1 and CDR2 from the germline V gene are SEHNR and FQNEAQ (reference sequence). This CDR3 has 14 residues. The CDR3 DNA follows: TGTGCCAGCAGCTTAACTAGCGGGTACAATGAGCAGTTCTTC. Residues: CASSLTSGYNEQFF.

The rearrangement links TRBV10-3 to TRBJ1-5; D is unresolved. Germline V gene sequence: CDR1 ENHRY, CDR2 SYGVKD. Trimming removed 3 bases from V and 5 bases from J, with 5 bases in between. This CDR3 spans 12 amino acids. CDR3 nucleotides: TGTGCCATCAGTGACGGTTATCAGCCCCAGCATTTT. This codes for CAISDGYQPQHF.

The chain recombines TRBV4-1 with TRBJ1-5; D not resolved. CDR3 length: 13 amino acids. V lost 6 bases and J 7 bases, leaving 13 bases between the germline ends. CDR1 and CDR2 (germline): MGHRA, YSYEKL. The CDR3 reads CASSPRSGQPQHF. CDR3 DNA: TGCGCCAGCAGTCCAAGGTCAGGCCAGCCCCAGCATTTT.

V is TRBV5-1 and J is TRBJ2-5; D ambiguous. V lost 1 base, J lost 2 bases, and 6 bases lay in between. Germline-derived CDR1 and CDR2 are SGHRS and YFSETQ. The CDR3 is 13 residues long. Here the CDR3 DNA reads TGCGCCAGCAGCTTGCGCGGTCAAGAGACCCAGTACTTC. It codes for CASSLRGQETQYF.

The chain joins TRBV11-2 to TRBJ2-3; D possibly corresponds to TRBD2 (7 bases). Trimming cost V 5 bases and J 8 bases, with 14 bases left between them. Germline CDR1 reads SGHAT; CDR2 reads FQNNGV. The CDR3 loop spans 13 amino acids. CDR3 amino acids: CASSPLAGATQYF. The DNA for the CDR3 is TGTGCCAGCAGCCCTCTCGCGGGGGCTACGCAGTATTTT.

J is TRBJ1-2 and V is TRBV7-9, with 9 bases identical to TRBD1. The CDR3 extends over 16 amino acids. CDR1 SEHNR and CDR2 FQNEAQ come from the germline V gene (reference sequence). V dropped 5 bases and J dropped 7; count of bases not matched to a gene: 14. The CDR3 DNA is TGTGCCAGCAGCCGTGGGTTGGGACAGGGTCTCTCTGGCTACACCTTC. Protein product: CASSRGLGQGLSGYTF.

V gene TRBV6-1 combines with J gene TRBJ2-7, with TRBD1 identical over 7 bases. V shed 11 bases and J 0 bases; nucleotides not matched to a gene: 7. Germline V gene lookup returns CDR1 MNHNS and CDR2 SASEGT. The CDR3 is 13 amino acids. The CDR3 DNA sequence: TGTGCCGGACGACAGGGTTTCTCCTACGAGCAGTACTTC. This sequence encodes CAGRQGFSYEQYF.

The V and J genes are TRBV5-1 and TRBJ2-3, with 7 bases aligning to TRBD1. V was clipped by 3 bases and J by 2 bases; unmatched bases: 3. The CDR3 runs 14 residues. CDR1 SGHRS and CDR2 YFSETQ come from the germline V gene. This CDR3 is CASSSGTATDTQYF. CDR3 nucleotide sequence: TGCGCCAGCAGCTCCGGGACAGCCACAGATACGCAGTATTTT.

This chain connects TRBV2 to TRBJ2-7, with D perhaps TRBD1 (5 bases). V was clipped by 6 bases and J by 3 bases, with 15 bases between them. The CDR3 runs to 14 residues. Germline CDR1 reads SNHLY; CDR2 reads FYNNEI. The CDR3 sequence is CASSPQGLIYEQYF. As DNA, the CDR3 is TGTGCCAGCAGCCCCCAGGGTCTTATCTACGAGCAGTACTTC.

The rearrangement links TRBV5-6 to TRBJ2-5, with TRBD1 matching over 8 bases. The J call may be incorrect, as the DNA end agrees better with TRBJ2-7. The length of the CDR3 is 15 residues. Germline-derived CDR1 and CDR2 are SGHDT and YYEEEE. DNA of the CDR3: TGTGCCAGCAGCCCCGGGACAGGAATTAACTACGAGCAGTACTTC. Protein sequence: CASSPGTGINYEQYF.

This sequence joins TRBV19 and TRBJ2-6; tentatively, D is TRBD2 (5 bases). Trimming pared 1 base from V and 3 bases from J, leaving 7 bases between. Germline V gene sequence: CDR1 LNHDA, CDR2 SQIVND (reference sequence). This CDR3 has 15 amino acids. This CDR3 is CASSIAGYGANVLTF. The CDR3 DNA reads TGTGCCAGTAGTATAGCGGGGTATGGGGCCAACGTCCTGACTTTC. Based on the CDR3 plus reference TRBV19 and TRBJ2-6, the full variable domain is DGGITQSPKYLFRKEGQNVTLSCEQNLNHDAMYWYRQDPGQGLRLIYYSQIVNDFQKGDIAEGYSVSREKKESFPLTVTSAQKNPTAFYLCASSIAGYGANVLTFGAGSRLTVL.

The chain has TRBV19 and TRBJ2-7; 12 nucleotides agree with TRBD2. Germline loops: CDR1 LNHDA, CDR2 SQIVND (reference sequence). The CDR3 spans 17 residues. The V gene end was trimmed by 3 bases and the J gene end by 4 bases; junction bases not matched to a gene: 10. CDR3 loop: CASSISGLAGKNYEQYF. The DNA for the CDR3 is TGTGCCAGTAGTATCTCCGGACTAGCGGGAAAAAATTACGAGCAGTACTTC. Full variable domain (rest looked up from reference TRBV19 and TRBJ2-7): DGGITQSPKYLFRKEGQNVTLSCEQNLNHDAMYWYRQDPGQGLRLIYYSQIVNDFQKGDIAEGYSVSREKKESFPLTVTSAQKNPTAFYLCASSISGLAGKNYEQYFGPGTRLTVT.

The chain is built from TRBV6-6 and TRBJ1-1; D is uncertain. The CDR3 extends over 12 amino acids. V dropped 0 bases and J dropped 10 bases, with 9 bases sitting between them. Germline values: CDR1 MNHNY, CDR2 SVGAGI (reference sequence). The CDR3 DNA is TGTGCCAGCAGTTACTCTCTTTCTATAGCTTTCTTT. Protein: CASSYSLSIAFF.

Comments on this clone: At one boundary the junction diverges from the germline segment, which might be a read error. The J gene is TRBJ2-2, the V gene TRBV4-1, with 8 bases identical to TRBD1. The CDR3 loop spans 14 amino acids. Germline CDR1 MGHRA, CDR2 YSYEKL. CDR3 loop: CASSPQGVDGGLFF. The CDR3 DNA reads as TGCGCCAGCAGCCCACAGGGGGTGGACGGGGGGCTGTTTTTT.